These 21 T cell receptor beta chains were sequenced from one sample in a study of T cell repertoires in cytomegalovirus infection. For these TCRs, the target antigens are not known. Each CDR3 protein gets one entry after TCRdb re-called the reads with MiXCR. The table lists around 99,000 distinct CDR3 sequences, roughly 30% of them singletons. The sample consisted of CD8+ T cells from cultured PBMCs, taken from culture after CMV antigen stimulation. All receptors derive from a human donor in good health (CMV status not recorded). Some clones in this sample may be carry-over from other donors' samples.

The rearrangement uses TRBV6-5 and TRBJ2-7; D possibly corresponds to TRBD1 (5 bases). Germline values: CDR1 MNHEY, CDR2 SVGAGI. The CDR3 is 11 residues long. The V and J ends lost 6 bases and 6 bases respectively, with 9 bases between them. This chain's CDR3 is CASSSGFEQYF. For the CDR3, the DNA is TGTGCCAGCAGCTCAGGGTTCGAGCAGTACTTC.

This clonotype was seen at least ten times. The rearrangement links TRBV7-8 to TRBJ1-1; 7 nucleotides align to TRBD1. V shed 4 bases and J 1 base; nucleotides not matched to a gene: 3. The CDR3 consists of 14 residues. Germline V gene sequence: CDR1 SGHVS, CDR2 FQNEAQ. The CDR3 nucleotides are TGTGCCAGCAGCTCGGGACAGCCGAACACTGAAGCTTTCTTT. Amino acid sequence: CASSSGQPNTEAFF.

The gene calls are TRBV19 and TRBJ1-1; D gene uncertain. Germline loops: CDR1 LNHDA, CDR2 SQIVND (reference sequence). With 5 bases removed from V and 0 bases from J, the gap between germline ends came to 10 bases. There are 14 residues in the CDR3. CDR3 in DNA: TGTGCCAGTAGTGCTGAGACGGTGAACACTGAAGCTTTCTTT. Amino acid sequence: CASSAETVNTEAFF.

The chain uses TRBV6-2 or TRBV6-3 and TRBJ2-1; 11 nucleotides agree with TRBD2. CDR1 and CDR2 (germline): MNHEY, SVGEGT. V trimming: 0 bases; J trimming: 7 bases; junction bases outside the gene matches: 8. This CDR3 contains 17 residues. CDR3 region: CASSYSHRLAGWNEQFF. The CDR3, as DNA: TGTGCCAGCAGTTACTCGCATCGACTAGCGGGGTGGAATGAGCAGTTCTTC.

In DNA, the CDR3 is TGTGCCAGCAGCCAACAGGGTGTAAGGAGCTCTGGAAACACCATATATTTT. It yields the protein CASSQQGVRSSGNTIYF. The chain employs TRBV7-9 and TRBJ1-3; TRBD1 is a possible D gene (6 bases). The CDR3 consists of 17 residues. V was trimmed by 5 bases and J by 0 bases, leaving 17 bases between them. CDR1 is SEHNR, CDR2 FQNEAQ, per germline (reference sequence).

Many counts were recorded for this clonotype. In DNA, the CDR3 is TGTGCCAGCAGCTTAGGGATTCAAGAGACCCAGTACTTC. Its translation: CASSLGIQETQYF. The V and J genes are TRBV7-2 and TRBJ2-5; D remains unclear. Germline V gene lookup returns CDR1 SGHTA and CDR2 FQGNSA. CDR3 length: 13 amino acids. Between the trimmed V and J ends, which lost 1 base and 2 bases, there was a span of 5 bases.

The rearrangement uses TRBV19 and TRBJ2-4, with a possible D match to TRBD1 (6 bases). This CDR3 is built from 19 residues. Germline CDR1 is LNHDA and CDR2 is SQIVND (reference sequence). Deletions cut 2 bases from V and 4 bases from J, with 24 bases between. CDR3: CASSISANTGRLLKNIQYF. In nucleotides, the CDR3 is TGTGCCAGTAGTATATCAGCAAACACAGGGAGACTGCTAAAAAACATTCAGTACTTC.

This clonotype has only a few counts. The CDR3 region has the DNA TGTGCCAGCAGTTCCTTCGGACAGAGGGGGGACACTGAAGCTTTCTTT. Protein product: CASSSFGQRGDTEAFF. V is TRBV28 and J is TRBJ1-1, with D possibly being TRBD1 (6 bases). V lost 4 bases and J lost 3, with 18 bases in between. This CDR3 has 16 amino acids. Germline CDR1 and CDR2: MDHEN and SYDVKM.

This clonotype showed up many times. The gene calls are TRBV7-6 and TRBJ2-3; D is ambiguous. The CDR3 has 15 residues. The V gene's germline CDR1 is SGHVS and CDR2 FNYEAQ. Deletions cut 2 bases from V and 0 bases from J, with 9 bases between. Here the CDR3 DNA reads TGTGCCAGCAGCTTACTAGGCAGTAGCACAGATACGCAGTATTTT. This encodes CASSLLGSSTDTQYF.

The chain uses TRBV11-3 and TRBJ1-6; no definite D call. Trimming removed 3 bases from V and 4 bases from J, with 13 bases in between. Germline V CDR1 and CDR2: SGHNT, YENEEA. This CDR3 contains 16 residues. The CDR3 reads CASSFMSPPYNSPLHF. For the CDR3, the DNA is TGTGCCAGCAGCTTTATGAGTCCTCCTTATAATTCACCCCTCCACTTT.

The rearrangement joins TRBV19 to TRBJ2-1; the D is unclear. V shed 1 base and J shed 7 bases, with 5 bases lying between them. This CDR3 comprises 12 residues. From germline, CDR1 is LNHDA and CDR2 SQIVND (reference sequence). Here the CDR3 DNA reads TGTGCCAGTAGTATAGGGTGGAATGAGCAGTTCTTC. This encodes CASSIGWNEQFF.

In this sample, this clonotype turned up many times. The CDR3, as DNA: TGCGCCAGCAGCCCTCAAATTCAGGGGAATGAGCAGTTCTTC. Translating gives CASSPQIQGNEQFF. This sequence joins TRBV4-1 and TRBJ2-1, with D tentatively TRBD1 (6 bases). This CDR3 spans 14 amino acids. Trimming removed 4 bases from V and 7 bases from J, with 14 bases in between. Germline assignment: CDR1 MGHRA and CDR2 YSYEKL.

The chain employs TRBV20-1 and TRBJ2-3; D is tentatively TRBD1 or TRBD2 (5 bases each). Trimming took 5 bases from V and 0 from J, leaving 15 bases between them. CDR3 length: 15 amino acids. Germline V gives CDR1 DFQATT, CDR2 SNEGSKA (reference sequence). CDR3 loop: CSARGGPTSTDTQYF. In DNA, the CDR3 is TGCAGTGCTCGTGGGGGACCTACTAGCACAGATACGCAGTATTTT.

The chain joins TRBV28 to TRBJ1-2; 9 nucleotides agree with TRBD1. CDR3 length equals 16 residues. Germline values: CDR1 MDHEN, CDR2 SYDVKM. Trimming at V came to 5 bases and at J to 4 bases, leaving 11 bases not matched to a gene. The CDR3 is CASSLPGQGASYGYTF. In DNA form, the CDR3 reads TGTGCCAGCAGTCTTCCGGGACAGGGAGCGAGCTATGGCTACACCTTC.

This sequence joins TRBV9 and TRBJ2-2; D might be TRBD1 (6 bases). Germline V gene sequence: CDR1 SGDLS, CDR2 YYNGEE. V dropped 3 bases and J dropped 8 bases, with 11 bases sitting between them. This CDR3 spans 13 amino acids. The CDR3 DNA reads as TGTGCCAGCAGCGCCGCAGGGACAGGGGAGCTGTTTTTT. Translation gives CASSAAGTGELFF.

This clonotype was seen a handful of times. V and J are TRBV5-6 and TRBJ2-1; D is possibly TRBD1 (5 bases). Germline V gene sequence: CDR1 SGHDT, CDR2 YYEEEE. This CDR3 spans 13 amino acids. Trimming took 0 bases from V and 7 from J, leaving 8 bases between them. CDR3 coding DNA: TGTGCCAGCAGCTTGGCGGCAGGGAATGAGCAGTTCTTC. Encoded protein: CASSLAAGNEQFF.

V gene TRBV7-6 combines with J gene TRBJ2-7; possible D gene TRBD2, 6 bases. The CDR3 spans 14 residues. Between the trimmed V and J ends, which lost 1 base and 3 bases, there was a span of 10 bases. Germline loops: CDR1 SGHVS, CDR2 FNYEAQ. This CDR3 reads CASSLEAGIYEQYF. The CDR3 DNA reads TGTGCCAGCAGCTTAGAGGCGGGGATCTACGAGCAGTACTTC.

V and J are TRBV7-9 and TRBJ2-1; 7 bases agree with TRBD1. CDR1 SEHNR and CDR2 FQNEAQ come from the germline V gene (reference sequence). Trimming took 3 bases from V and 4 from J; bases not matched to a gene: 3. The CDR3 extends over 14 amino acids. The CDR3 region is CASSLTGFYNEQFF. CDR3 sequence (DNA): TGTGCCAGCAGCTTGACAGGGTTTTACAATGAGCAGTTCTTC.

This clonotype was seen a few times. J is TRBJ1-1 and V is TRBV7-2, with D possibly being TRBD1 (6 bases). The CDR3 runs to 13 residues. The V and J ends lost 5 bases and 7 bases respectively, with 14 bases between them. CDR1 is SGHTA and CDR2 is FQGNSA in the germline V gene. The CDR3 sequence: CASSPLTGREAFF. The CDR3 coding sequence is TGTGCCAGCAGCCCCCTTACAGGGCGTGAAGCTTTCTTT.

In its sample, this clonotype was seen a few times. This chain connects TRBV7-6 to TRBJ2-5; 9 nucleotides align to TRBD2. J gave up 2 bases and V 5 bases, and 15 bases lay outside the gene matches. There are 18 residues in the CDR3. Germline values: CDR1 SGHVS, CDR2 FNYEAQ. The CDR3 is CASSPTGLAGHYQETQYF. The CDR3 DNA reads TGTGCCAGCAGCCCAACCGGGCTAGCGGGGCACTATCAAGAGACCCAGTACTTC.

The DNA for the CDR3 is TGCGCCAGCAGCCACATACGCGGGGGCGGTCAGCCCCAGCATTTT. Translated: CASSHIRGGGQPQHF. The chain combines TRBV4-1 with TRBJ1-5; TRBD1 might be the D (6 bases). The germline V and J ends were trimmed by 3 bases and 6 bases, with 15 bases remaining between them. The CDR3 is made up of 15 amino acids. CDR1 is MGHRA and CDR2 is YSYEKL in the germline V gene.